In this sample, the clone carrying this T cell receptor (beta chain) turned up a few times. Its target is unknown. These data come from a study of Graves' ophthalmopathy and Graves' hyperthyroidism. Regarding the study as a whole: The model's prediction of ophthalmopathy progression had 70.59% sensitivity and roughly 72% specificity.

V dropped 7 bases and J dropped 4; count of bases not matched to a gene: 9. The CDR3 extends over 16 amino acids. The authors amplified TCR beta CDR3 regions, and they did so from RNA transcripts for repertoire sequencing. Amplification began with first-round RT-PCR using HTBI primers, then second-round multiplex PCR was performed. TCRdb processed the multiplex PCR reads anew with MiXCR; each CDR3 protein has one entry. The table lists 650,000 to 900,000 distinct CDR3 sequences, roughly 40% of them singletons. The chain carries TRBV12-3 or TRBV12-4 and TRBJ1-5; 11 nucleotides align to TRBD1. The clonotype comes from an adult man with Graves' ophthalmopathy. Sequenced sample: peripheral blood. The CDR3 bases are TGTGCCAGCACCCAAAAGGGACAGGGGGTAAATCAGCCCCAGCATTTT. It encodes CASTQKGQGVNQPQHF.